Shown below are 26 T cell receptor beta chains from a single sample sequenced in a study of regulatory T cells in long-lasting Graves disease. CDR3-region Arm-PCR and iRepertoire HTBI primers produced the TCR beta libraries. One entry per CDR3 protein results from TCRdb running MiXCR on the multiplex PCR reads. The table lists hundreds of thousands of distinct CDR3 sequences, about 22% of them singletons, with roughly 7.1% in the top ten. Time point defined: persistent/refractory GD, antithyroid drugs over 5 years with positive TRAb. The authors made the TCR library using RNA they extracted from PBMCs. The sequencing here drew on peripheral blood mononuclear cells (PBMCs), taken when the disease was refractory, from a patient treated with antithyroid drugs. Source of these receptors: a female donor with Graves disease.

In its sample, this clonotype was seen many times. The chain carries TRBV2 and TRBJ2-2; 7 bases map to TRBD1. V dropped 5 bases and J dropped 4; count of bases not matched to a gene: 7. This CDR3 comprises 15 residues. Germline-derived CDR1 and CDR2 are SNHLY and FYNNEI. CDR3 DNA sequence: TGTGCCAGCAGTCGGGACAGCCAGGTCACCGGGGAGCTGTTTTTT. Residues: CASSRDSQVTGELFF.

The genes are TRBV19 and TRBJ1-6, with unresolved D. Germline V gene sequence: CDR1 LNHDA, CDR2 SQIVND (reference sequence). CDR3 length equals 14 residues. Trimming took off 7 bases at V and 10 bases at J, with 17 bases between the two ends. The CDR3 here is CASKDSDHRSPLHF. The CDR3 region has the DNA TGTGCCAGTAAGGATTCCGACCATAGGTCACCCCTCCACTTT.

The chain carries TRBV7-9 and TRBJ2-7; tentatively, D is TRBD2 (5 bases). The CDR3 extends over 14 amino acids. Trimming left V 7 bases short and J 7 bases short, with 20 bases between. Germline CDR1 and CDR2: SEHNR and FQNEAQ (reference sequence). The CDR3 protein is CASNPSVTGGEQYF. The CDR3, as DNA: TGTGCCAGCAACCCATCCGTCACTGGCGGGGAGCAGTACTTC.

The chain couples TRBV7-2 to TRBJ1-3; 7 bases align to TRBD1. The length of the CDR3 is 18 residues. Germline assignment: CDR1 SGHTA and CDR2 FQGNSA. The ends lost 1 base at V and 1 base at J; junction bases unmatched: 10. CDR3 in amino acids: CASSLGPKTGRSGNTIYF. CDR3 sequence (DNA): TGTGCCAGCAGCTTAGGGCCGAAGACAGGGAGGTCTGGAAACACCATATATTTT.

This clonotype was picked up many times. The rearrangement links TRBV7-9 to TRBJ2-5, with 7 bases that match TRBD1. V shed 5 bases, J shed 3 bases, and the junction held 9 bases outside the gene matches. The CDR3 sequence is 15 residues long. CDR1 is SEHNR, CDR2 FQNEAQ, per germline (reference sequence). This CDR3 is CASSRQDRDEETQYF. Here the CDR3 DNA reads TGTGCCAGCAGCCGGCAAGACAGGGATGAAGAGACCCAGTACTTC.

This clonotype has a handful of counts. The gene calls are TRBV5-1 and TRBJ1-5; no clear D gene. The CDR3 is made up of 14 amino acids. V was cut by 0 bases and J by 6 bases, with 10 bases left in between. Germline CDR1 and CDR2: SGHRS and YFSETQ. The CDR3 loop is CASSLGGQGQPQHF. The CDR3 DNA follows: TGCGCCAGCAGCTTGGGAGGGCAAGGTCAGCCCCAGCATTTT.

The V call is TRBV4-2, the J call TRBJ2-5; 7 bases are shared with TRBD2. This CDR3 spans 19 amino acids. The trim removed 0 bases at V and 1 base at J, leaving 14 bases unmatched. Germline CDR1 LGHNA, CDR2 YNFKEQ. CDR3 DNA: TGTGCCAGCAGCCAAGAGGCCCCCGAGTTTGCGGGGGTCCAAGAGACCCAGTACTTC. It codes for CASSQEAPEFAGVQETQYF.

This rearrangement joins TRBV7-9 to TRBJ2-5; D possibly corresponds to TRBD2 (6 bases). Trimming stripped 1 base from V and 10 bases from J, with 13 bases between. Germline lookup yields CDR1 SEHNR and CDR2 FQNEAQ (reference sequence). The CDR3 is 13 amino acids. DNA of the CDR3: TGTGCCAGCAGCTTAGATTATGGAGGGGTCCAGTACTTC. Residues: CASSLDYGGVQYF. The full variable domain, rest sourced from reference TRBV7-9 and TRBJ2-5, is DTGVSQNPRHKITKRGQNVTFRCDPISEHNRLYWYRQTLGQGPEFLTYFQNEAQLEKSRLLSDRFSAERPKGSFSTLEIQRTEQGDSAMYLCASSLDYGGVQYFGPGTRLLVL.

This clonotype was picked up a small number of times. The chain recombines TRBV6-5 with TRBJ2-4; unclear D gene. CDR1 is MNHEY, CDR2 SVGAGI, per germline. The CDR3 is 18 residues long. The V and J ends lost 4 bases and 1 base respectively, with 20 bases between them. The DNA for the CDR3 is TGTGCCAGCAGTTTTCAAATGGACCCTGGTCCGGCCAAAAACATTCAGTACTTC. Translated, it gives CASSFQMDPGPAKNIQYF.

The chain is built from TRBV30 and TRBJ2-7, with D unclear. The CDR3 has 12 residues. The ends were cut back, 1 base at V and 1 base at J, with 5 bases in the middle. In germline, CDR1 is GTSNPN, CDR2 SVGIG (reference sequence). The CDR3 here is CAWSDRSYEQYF. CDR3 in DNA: TGTGCCTGGAGTGACAGATCCTACGAGCAGTACTTC.

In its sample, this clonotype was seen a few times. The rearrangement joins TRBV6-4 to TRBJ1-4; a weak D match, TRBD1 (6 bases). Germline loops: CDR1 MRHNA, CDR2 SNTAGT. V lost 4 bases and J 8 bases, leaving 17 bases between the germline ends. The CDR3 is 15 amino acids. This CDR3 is CASSVSTGRGEKLFF. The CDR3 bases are TGTGCCAGCAGTGTTTCGACAGGACGGGGAGAAAAACTGTTTTTT.

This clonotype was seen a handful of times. The CDR3 loop is CASSIVGRKDTEAFF. The CDR3, as DNA: TGTGCCAGTAGTATAGTCGGGAGGAAGGACACTGAAGCTTTCTTT. The chain carries TRBV19 and TRBJ1-1, with no clear D. This CDR3 is built from 15 residues. CDR1 and CDR2 (germline): LNHDA, SQIVND (reference sequence). The V end lost 1 base, the J end lost 3 bases, and 12 bases lay between the germline ends.

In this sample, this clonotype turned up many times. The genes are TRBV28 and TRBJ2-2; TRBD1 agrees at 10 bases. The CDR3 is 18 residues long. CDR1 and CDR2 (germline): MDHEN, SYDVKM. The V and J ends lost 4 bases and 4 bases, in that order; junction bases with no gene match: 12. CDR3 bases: TGTGCCAGCAGTTCCGGGACAGGGGTTTTAGCGAGCACCGGGGAGCTGTTTTTT. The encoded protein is CASSSGTGVLASTGELFF.

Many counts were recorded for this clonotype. The CDR3 is CASRGSAAGELFF. The CDR3 nucleotides read TGTGCCAGCAGGGGTAGTGCCGCCGGGGAGCTGTTTTTT. This chain links TRBV12-3 or TRBV12-4 with TRBJ2-2; D is uncertain. V lost 6 bases and J lost 6, with 11 bases in between. The CDR3 is 13 residues long.

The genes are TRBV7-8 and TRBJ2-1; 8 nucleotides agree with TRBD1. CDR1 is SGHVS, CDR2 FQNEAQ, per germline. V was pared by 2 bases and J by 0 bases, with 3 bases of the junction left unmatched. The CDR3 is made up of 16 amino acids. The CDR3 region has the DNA TGTGCCAGCAGCTTACGACAGGGGCTCTCCTACAATGAGCAGTTCTTC. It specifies CASSLRQGLSYNEQFF.

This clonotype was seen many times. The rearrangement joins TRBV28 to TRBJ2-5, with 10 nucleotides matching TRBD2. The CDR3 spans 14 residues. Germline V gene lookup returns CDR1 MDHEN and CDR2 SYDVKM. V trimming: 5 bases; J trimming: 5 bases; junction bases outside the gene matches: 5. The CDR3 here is CASSESSGSETQYF. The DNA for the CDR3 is TGTGCCAGCAGTGAATCTAGCGGGAGTGAGACCCAGTACTTC.

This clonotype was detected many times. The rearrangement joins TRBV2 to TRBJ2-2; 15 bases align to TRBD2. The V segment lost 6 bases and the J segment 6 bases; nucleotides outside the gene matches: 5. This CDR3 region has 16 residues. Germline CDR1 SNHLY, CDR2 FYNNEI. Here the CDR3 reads CASSEGLAGGSGELFF. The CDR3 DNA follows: TGTGCCAGCAGCGAGGGACTAGCGGGAGGATCCGGGGAGCTGTTTTTT. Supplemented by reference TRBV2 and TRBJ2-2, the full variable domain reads EPEVTQTPSHQVTQMGQEVILRCVPISNHLYFYWYRQILGQKVEFLVSFYNNEISEKSEIFDDQFSVERPDGSNFTLKIRSTKLEDSAMYFCASSEGLAGGSGELFFGEGSRLTVL.

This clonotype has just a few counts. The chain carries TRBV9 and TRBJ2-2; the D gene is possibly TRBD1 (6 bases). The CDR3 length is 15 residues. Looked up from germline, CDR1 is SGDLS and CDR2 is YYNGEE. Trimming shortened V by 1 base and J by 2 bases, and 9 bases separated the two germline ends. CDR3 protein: CASSVWTDNTGELFF. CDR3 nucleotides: TGTGCCAGCAGCGTATGGACAGACAACACCGGGGAGCTGTTTTTT.

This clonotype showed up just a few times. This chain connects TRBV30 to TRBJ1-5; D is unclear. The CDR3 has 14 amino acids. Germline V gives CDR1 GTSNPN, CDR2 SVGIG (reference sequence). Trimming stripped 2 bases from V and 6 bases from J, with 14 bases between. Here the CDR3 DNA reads TGTGCCTGGAGTCTCGGGCCTGCGGGTCAGCCCCAGCATTTT. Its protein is CAWSLGPAGQPQHF.

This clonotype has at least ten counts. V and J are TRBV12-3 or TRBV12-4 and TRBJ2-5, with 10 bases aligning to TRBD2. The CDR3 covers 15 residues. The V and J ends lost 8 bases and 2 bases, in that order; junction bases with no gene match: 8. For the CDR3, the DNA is TGTGCCAGCGGCCCGGGGACTAGCGTTCAAGAGACCCAGTACTTC. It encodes CASGPGTSVQETQYF.

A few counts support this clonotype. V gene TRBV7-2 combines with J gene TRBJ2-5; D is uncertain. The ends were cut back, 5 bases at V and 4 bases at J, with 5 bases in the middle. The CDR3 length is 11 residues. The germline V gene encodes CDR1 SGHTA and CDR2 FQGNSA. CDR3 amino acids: CASSTLETQYF. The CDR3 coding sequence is TGTGCCAGCAGCACATTAGAGACCCAGTACTTC.

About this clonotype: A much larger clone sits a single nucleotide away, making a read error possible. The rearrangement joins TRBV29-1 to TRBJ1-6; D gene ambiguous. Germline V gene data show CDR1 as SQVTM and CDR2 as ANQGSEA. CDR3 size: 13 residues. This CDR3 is CSVDPGDNSPLRF. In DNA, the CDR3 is TGCAGCGTTGATCCAGGCGATAATTCACCCCTCCGCTTT.

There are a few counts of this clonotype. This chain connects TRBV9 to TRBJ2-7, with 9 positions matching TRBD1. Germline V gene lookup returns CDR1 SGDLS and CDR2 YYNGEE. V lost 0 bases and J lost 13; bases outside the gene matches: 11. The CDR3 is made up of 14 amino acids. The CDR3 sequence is CASSVGPGQGLIYF. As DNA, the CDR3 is TGTGCCAGCAGCGTAGGTCCGGGACAGGGCCTGATCTACTTC.

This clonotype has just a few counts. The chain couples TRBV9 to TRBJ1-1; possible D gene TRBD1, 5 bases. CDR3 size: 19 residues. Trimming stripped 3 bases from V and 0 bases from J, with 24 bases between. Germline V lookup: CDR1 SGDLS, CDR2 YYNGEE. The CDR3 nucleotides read TGTGCCAGCAGCGGCCTTAGGGTTCTGGTCAGGGCTTTGAACACTGAAGCTTTCTTT. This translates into CASSGLRVLVRALNTEAFF.

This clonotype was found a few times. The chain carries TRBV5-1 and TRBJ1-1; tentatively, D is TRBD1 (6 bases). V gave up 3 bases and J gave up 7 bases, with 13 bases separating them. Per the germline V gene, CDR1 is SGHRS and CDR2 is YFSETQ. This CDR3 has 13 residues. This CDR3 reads CASSSNRQVEAFF. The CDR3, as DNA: TGCGCCAGCAGCTCGAACCGACAGGTTGAAGCTTTCTTT.

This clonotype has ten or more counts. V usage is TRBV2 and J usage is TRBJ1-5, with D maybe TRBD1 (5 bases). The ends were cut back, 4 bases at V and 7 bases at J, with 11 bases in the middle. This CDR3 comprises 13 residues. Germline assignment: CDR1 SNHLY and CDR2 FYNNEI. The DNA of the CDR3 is TGTGCCAGCAGTGGGGGCCGGGGACAGCCCCAGCATTTT. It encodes CASSGGRGQPQHF.